The next 22 T cell receptor beta chains were all read from a single sample in a study of blood T cell repertoires in COVID-19. Libraries were prepared by immunoSEQ multiplex PCR; TCRdb keeps only in-frame clonotypes and omits some of them. The data show about 160,000 clones, roughly four fifths seen once. The material sequenced was peripheral blood. The receptors were sampled from a human donor in a cohort sampled during active COVID-19.

Notes on this clone: A junction end diverges from the germline sequence, so it may reflect a read error. The rearrangement joins TRBV20-1 to TRBJ2-7, with 8 bases aligning to TRBD1. The CDR3 totals 11 residues. Germline CDR1 DFQATT, CDR2 SNEGSKA (reference sequence). The CDR3 here is CSATQGTGLDF. CDR3 nucleotides: TGCAGTGCTACCCAGGGGACAGGTCTAGACTTC.

This chain joins TRBV30 and TRBJ2-4, with 7 nucleotides matching TRBD2. The length of the CDR3 is 15 residues. Looked up from germline, CDR1 is GTSNPN and CDR2 is SVGIG (reference sequence). V was pared by 0 bases and J by 1 base, with 3 bases of the junction left unmatched. CDR3 loop: CAWSVGRVAKNIQYF. As DNA, the CDR3 is TGTGCCTGGAGTGTAGGGAGGGTGGCCAAAAACATTCAGTACTTC.

The V and J genes are TRBV5-1 and TRBJ2-1; TRBD2 might be the D (6 bases). V lost 5 bases to trimming and J lost 8 bases, with 20 bases between them. CDR1 SGHRS and CDR2 YFSETQ come from the germline V gene. The CDR3 consists of 15 residues. CDR3 nucleotides: TGCGCCAGCAGATCTCCGGGGAGCGGGTGGGATGAGCAGTTCTTC. Amino acid sequence: CASRSPGSGWDEQFF.

This clone was counted between two and nine times. The rearrangement links TRBV7-9 to TRBJ2-7; TRBD1 agrees at 7 bases. The CDR3 is 15 residues long. Trimming at V came to 5 bases and at J to 2 bases, leaving 9 bases not matched to a gene. Germline assignment: CDR1 SEHNR and CDR2 FQNEAQ (reference sequence). CDR3 in DNA: TGTGCCAGCAGCCTTGGACAGGTCGTCGCCTACGAGCAGTACTTC. This encodes CASSLGQVVAYEQYF.

The rearrangement links TRBV7-2 to TRBJ2-7; a possible D gene is TRBD1 (7 bases). V lost 3 bases and J 3 bases, leaving 12 bases between the germline ends. Looked up from germline, CDR1 is SGHTA and CDR2 is FQGNSA. The CDR3 runs 14 residues. Here the CDR3 reads CASSFHRGGYEQYF. Written as DNA, the CDR3 is TGTGCCAGCAGCTTCCACAGGGGAGGCTACGAGCAGTACTTC.

The chain links TRBV6-9 to TRBJ1-5, with 9 bases that match TRBD1. The V and J ends lost 4 bases and 5 bases, in that order; junction bases with no gene match: 21. This CDR3 comprises 20 residues. Germline loops: CDR1 MNHGY, CDR2 SVAAGI. CDR3 sequence: CASSFKKTGTGNRPDQPQHF. CDR3 DNA: TGTGCCAGCAGTTTCAAAAAGACCGGGACAGGGAATAGACCCGATCAGCCCCAGCATTTT.

The rearrangement joins TRBV6-2 or TRBV6-3 to TRBJ1-5; 7 bases are a match to TRBD1. Looked up from germline, CDR1 is MNHEY and CDR2 is SVGEGT. CDR3 length equals 21 residues. V was pared by 2 bases and J by 2 bases, with 21 bases of the junction left unmatched. Here the CDR3 reads CASSYPLARQGSFLGNQPQHF. CDR3 sequence (DNA): TGTGCCAGCAGTTACCCCCTCGCCCGACAGGGTAGCTTTTTGGGCAATCAGCCCCAGCATTTT.

V usage is TRBV2 and J usage is TRBJ2-1, with 7 nucleotides matching TRBD2. CDR1 SNHLY and CDR2 FYNNEI come from the germline V gene. V gave up 8 bases and J gave up 7 bases; unmatched junction bases: 14. This CDR3 has 15 residues. The CDR3, as DNA: TGTGCCAGCCTTGGGGGGGGAACAAACGTTAATGAGCAGTTCTTC. It is translated as CASLGGGTNVNEQFF.

The V and J genes are TRBV10-3 and TRBJ2-5; TRBD2 agrees at 15 bases. Trimming at V came to 10 bases and at J to 1 base, leaving 4 bases not matched to a gene. The CDR3 spans 15 residues. From germline, CDR1 is ENHRY and CDR2 SYGVKD. As DNA, the CDR3 is TGTGCCACCGGGACTAGCGGGGGGTCCCAAGAGACCCAGTACTTC. Its protein product is CATGTSGGSQETQYF.

This clone turned up a few times. This rearrangement joins TRBV7-2 to TRBJ2-3; TRBD2 matches 10 bases. V trimming: 5 bases; J trimming: 1 base; junction bases outside the gene matches: 6. The CDR3 totals 16 residues. CDR1 and CDR2 from the germline V gene are SGHTA and FQGNSA. CDR3 region: CASSPSGSLRTDTQYF. The CDR3, as DNA: TGTGCCAGCAGCCCTAGCGGGAGCCTACGCACAGATACGCAGTATTTT.

The V and J genes are TRBV6-6 and TRBJ2-5; D ambiguous. Trimming cost V 2 bases and J 7 bases, with 14 bases left between them. This CDR3 spans 14 amino acids. CDR1 is MNHNY and CDR2 is SVGAGI in the germline V gene (reference sequence). The CDR3 DNA reads TGTGCCAGCAGTTACGGAGACGCCCGTGGGACCCAGTACTTC. Translating gives CASSYGDARGTQYF.

This rearrangement joins TRBV5-1 to TRBJ2-7; D uncertain. Trimming took 5 bases from V and 3 from J, leaving 12 bases between them. The length of the CDR3 is 13 residues. The V gene's germline CDR1 is SGHRS and CDR2 YFSETQ. The CDR3 here is CASRVASFYEQYF. The CDR3 DNA reads as TGCGCCAGCAGAGTGGCCAGTTTCTACGAGCAGTACTTC.

The V call is TRBV14, the J call TRBJ2-7; D is unclear. V was shortened by 3 bases and J by 2 bases, with 5 bases between the two germline ends. The CDR3 runs to 12 residues. Germline V lookup: CDR1 SGHDN, CDR2 FVKESK. The CDR3: CASSHLTYEQYF. In DNA form, the CDR3 reads TGTGCCAGCAGCCATTTAACCTACGAGCAGTACTTC.

CDR3 loop: CASSELGDGGYTF. As DNA, the CDR3 is TGTGCCAGCAGTGAATTAGGGGATGGAGGCTACACCTTC. V and J are TRBV25-1 and TRBJ1-2, with a possible D match to TRBD1 (5 bases). Germline-derived CDR1 and CDR2 are MGHDK and SYGVNS. The V end was cut by 1 base, the J end by 8 bases, with 11 bases between. The CDR3 has 13 amino acids.

The rearrangement uses TRBV6-5 and TRBJ1-2, with D tentatively TRBD1 (6 bases). Germline V gene sequence: CDR1 MNHEY, CDR2 SVGAGI. Trimming shortened V by 6 bases and J by 7 bases, and 21 bases separated the two germline ends. This CDR3 has 15 residues. The CDR3 protein is CASSPTRGAFGGYTF. The CDR3 DNA follows: TGTGCCAGCAGCCCCACTCGGGGGGCGTTTGGTGGCTACACCTTC.

V and J are TRBV19 and TRBJ2-5, with 11 bases aligning to TRBD2. Germline V CDR1 and CDR2: LNHDA, SQIVND (reference sequence). V lost 8 bases and J lost 1; bases outside the gene matches: 6. The CDR3 length is 15 residues. CDR3 sequence reads: CASGQGLAGQETQYF. In DNA form, the CDR3 reads TGTGCCAGTGGACAAGGACTAGCGGGCCAAGAGACCCAGTACTTC. Using reference TRBV19 and TRBJ2-5 for the parts outside the CDR3, the full variable domain is DGGITQSPKYLFRKEGQNVTLSCEQNLNHDAMYWYRQDPGQGLRLIYYSQIVNDFQKGDIAEGYSVSREKKESFPLTVTSAQKNPTAFYLCASGQGLAGQETQYFGPGTRLLVL.

This clone was counted only a few times. The chain joins TRBV28 to TRBJ2-3; 7 positions match TRBD2. The CDR3 length is 15 residues. Germline CDR1 and CDR2: MDHEN and SYDVKM. V was pared by 5 bases and J by 0 bases, with 5 bases of the junction left unmatched. DNA for the CDR3: TGTGCCAGCAGTGTCGTGCGGGGGAGCACAGATACGCAGTATTTT. Amino acid sequence: CASSVVRGSTDTQYF.

CDR3 sequence: CASSSRVGQGGETQYF. CDR3 in DNA: TGTGCCAGCAGCTCTCGGGTGGGACAGGGGGGAGAGACCCAGTACTTC. This chain links TRBV11-2 with TRBJ2-5, with 11 bases fitting TRBD1. The CDR3 is 16 residues long. V shed 4 bases and J 4 bases; nucleotides not matched to a gene: 8. From germline, CDR1 is SGHAT and CDR2 FQNNGV.

The chain carries TRBV4-3 and TRBJ2-7, with TRBD2 matching 9 bases. Germline trimming cut 5 bases from V and 0 bases from J; bases unmatched to any gene: 8. The CDR3 extends over 16 amino acids. Germline loops: CDR1 LGHNA, CDR2 YSLEER. Here the CDR3 reads CASSDRTSESSYEQYF. The DNA of the CDR3 is TGCGCCAGCAGCGATCGGACTAGCGAAAGCTCCTACGAGCAGTACTTC.

The rearrangement uses TRBV3-1 (or the pseudogene TRBV3-2) and TRBJ2-3, with 8 bases that match TRBD1. Germline V gives CDR1 LGHDT, CDR2 YNNKEL (reference sequence). This CDR3 has 13 amino acids. V dropped 0 bases and J dropped 7; count of bases not matched to a gene: 0. This CDR3 is CASSQDRGHTQYF. CDR3 coding DNA: TGTGCCAGCAGCCAAGACAGGGGGCATACGCAGTATTTT.

In this sample, this clone turned up once. The rearrangement joins TRBV7-2 to TRBJ2-7; TRBD1 agrees at 7 bases. V lost 6 bases, J lost 0 bases, and 5 bases stayed unmatched. Germline assignment: CDR1 SGHTA and CDR2 FQGNSA. The CDR3 spans 14 residues. The CDR3 here is CASRTGTASYEQYF. The DNA for the CDR3 is TGTGCCAGCAGAACCGGGACAGCCTCCTACGAGCAGTACTTC.

Here the CDR3 DNA reads TGTGCCAGTAGTATTACGGATGAGCAGTTCTTC. Protein sequence: CASSITDEQFF. This chain joins TRBV19 and TRBJ2-1; D is uncertain. The CDR3 spans 11 residues. From germline, CDR1 is LNHDA and CDR2 SQIVND (reference sequence). V was pared by 3 bases and J by 8 bases, with 5 bases between.